This TCR beta chain is drawn from a study of blood T cell repertoires in COVID-19. Sequencing was performed with immunoSEQ multiplex PCR; in TCRdb, only in-frame clones are kept and a portion is missing. The table lists about 18,000 clones, approximately 90% of them singletons. The sample holds one count of this clone. CDR3 size: 13 residues. Germline lookup yields CDR1 ENHRY and CDR2 SYGVKD. J was trimmed by 12 bases and V by 6 bases; bases with no gene match: 11. The sequenced material came from peripheral blood. The chain carries TRBV10-3 and TRBJ2-1; 7 nucleotides align to TRBD1. The origin of this receptor is a human donor in a cohort sampled during active COVID-19. DNA of the CDR3: TGTGCCATCAGACGCACAGGGGACCAGGGGCAGTTCTTC. Amino acid sequence: CAIRRTGDQGQFF.